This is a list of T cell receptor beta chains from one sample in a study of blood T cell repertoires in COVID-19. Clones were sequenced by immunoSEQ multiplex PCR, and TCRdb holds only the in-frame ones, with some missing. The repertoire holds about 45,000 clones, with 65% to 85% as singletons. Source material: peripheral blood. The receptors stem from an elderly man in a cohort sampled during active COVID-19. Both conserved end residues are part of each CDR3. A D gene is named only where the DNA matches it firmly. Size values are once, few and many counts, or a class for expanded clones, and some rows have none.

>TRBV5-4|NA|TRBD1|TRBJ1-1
TGTGCCAGCAGCTCGGGACAGATGAACACTGAAGCTTTCTTT
CASSSGQMNTEAFF
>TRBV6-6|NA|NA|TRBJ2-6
TGTGCCAGCAGCCCCGAGTATTCTGGGGCCAACGTCCTGACTTTC
CASSPEYSGANVLTF
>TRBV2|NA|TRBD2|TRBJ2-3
TGTGCCAGCAGATCCTCTAGCGGGGGGGCCTCAGATACGCAGTATTTT
CASRSSSGGASDTQYF
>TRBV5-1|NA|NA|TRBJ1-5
TGCGCCAGCAGCTTGGATCCGGGTGGCAATCAGCCCCAGCATTTT
CASSLDPGGNQPQHF
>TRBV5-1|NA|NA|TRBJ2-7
TGCGCCAGCAGCCCTCAACCCAGGACAGATTCCTACGAGCAGTACTTC
CASSPQPRTDSYEQYF
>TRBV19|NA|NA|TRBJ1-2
TGTGCCAGTAGCGTCCTCAGGATCCCGAGCTATGGCTACACCTTC
CASSVLRIPSYGYTF
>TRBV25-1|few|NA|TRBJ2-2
TGTGCCAGCAGTGAAGGGGGCGCGAACACCGGGGAGCTGTTTTTT
CASSEGGANTGELFF
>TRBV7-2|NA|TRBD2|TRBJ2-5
TGTGCCAGCAGCGGAGGACTAGCGGCGACCCAAGAGACCCAGTACTTC
CASSGGLAATQETQYF
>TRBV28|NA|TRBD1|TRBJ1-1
TGTGCCAGCAGTACCCAGGGGGCGCGTACTGAAGCTTTCTTT
CASSTQGARTEAFF
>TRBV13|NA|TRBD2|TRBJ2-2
TGTGCCAGCAGCGCCCGGACTAGCGGGAGGGGGGAGCTGTTTTTT
CASSARTSGRGELFF
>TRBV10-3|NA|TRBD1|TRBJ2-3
TGTGCCATCAGTGGAATGGGACAGAACACAGATACGCAGTATTTT
CAISGMGQNTDTQYF
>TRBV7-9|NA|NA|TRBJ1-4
TGTGCCAGCAGTCAACTAAACCAAGAGGAAAAACTGTTTTTT
CASSQLNQEEKLFF
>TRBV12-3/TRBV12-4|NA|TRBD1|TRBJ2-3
TGTGCCAGCAGGAGGACAGGGCCCATGGAGCAGTATTTT
CASRRTGPMEQYF
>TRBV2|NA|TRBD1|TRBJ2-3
TGTGCCAGCACGGGACAGGGGGGGTTTACGCAGTATTTT
CASTGQGGFTQYF
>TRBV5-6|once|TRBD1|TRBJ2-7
TGTGCCAGCAGCTTGAGTCGGACAGGGGATTACGAGCAGTACTTC
CASSLSRTGDYEQYF
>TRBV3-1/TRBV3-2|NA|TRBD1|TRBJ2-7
TGTGCCAGCAGCCAAGGGACAGGGGACGAGCAGTACTTC
CASSQGTGDEQYF
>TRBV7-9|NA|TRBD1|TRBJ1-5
TGTGCCAGCGCCAGGGGACAGCCAGAGCCCCAGCATTTT
CASARGQPEPQHF
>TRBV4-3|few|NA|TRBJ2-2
TGCGCCAGCAGCCAAGGCGCAGGGAACACCGGGGAGCTGTTTTTT
CASSQGAGNTGELFF
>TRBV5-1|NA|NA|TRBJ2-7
TGCGCCAGCAGCTTATCCGGCTACGAGCAGTACTTC
CASSLSGYEQYF
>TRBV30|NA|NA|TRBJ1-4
TGTGCCTGGAGTACACGACGTAGACTCTCGGAAAAACTGTTTTTT
CAWSTRRRLSEKLFF
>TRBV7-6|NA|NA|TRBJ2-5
TGTGCCAGCAGCCCCCTGACTAGAGGGCGGGAGACCCAGTACTTC
CASSPLTRGRETQYF
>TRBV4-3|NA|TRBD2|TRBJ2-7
TGCGCCAGCAGCCGCGGAACTAGCGGCAGCTCCTACGAGCAGTACTTC
CASSRGTSGSSYEQYF
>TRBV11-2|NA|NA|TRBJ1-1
TGTGCCAGCAGCATACCACAGGGAGAAGCTTTCTTT
CASSIPQGEAFF